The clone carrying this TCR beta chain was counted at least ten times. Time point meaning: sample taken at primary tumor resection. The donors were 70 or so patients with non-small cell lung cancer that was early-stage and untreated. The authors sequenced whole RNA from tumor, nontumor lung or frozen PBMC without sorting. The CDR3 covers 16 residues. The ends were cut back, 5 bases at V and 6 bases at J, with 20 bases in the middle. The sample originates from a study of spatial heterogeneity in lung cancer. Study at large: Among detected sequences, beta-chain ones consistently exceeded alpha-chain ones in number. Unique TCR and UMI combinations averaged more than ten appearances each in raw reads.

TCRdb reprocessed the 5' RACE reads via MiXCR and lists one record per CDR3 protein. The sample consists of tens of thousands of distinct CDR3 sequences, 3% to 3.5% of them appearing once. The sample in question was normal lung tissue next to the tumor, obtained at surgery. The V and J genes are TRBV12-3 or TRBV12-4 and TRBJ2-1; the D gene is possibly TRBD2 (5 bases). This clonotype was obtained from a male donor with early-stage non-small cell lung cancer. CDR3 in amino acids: CASSRTPSTSSNEQFF. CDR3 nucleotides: TGTGCCAGCAGTCGCACTCCCTCTACTAGTTCCAATGAGCAGTTCTTC.